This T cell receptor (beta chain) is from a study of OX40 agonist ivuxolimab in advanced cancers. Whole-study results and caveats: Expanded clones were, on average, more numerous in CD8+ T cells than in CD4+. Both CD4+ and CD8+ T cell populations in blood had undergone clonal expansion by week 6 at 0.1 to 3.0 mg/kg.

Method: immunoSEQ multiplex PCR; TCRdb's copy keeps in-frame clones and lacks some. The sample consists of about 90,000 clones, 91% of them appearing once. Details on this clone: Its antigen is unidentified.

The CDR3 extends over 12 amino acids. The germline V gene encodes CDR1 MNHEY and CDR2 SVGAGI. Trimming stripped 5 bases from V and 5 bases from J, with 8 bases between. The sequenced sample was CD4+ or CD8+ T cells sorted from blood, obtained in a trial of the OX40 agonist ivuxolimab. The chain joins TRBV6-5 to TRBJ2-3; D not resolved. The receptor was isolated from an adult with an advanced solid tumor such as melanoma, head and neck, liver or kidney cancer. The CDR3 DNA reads TGTGCCAGCAGTCATCTAGAAGATACGCAGTATTTT. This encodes CASSHLEDTQYF.